The rows below give T cell receptor beta chains drawn from one sample of a study of blood T cell repertoires in COVID-19. The table came from immunoSEQ multiplex PCR; TCRdb's copy has only in-frame clones and leaves some out. This sample has approximately 270,000 clones, with over 85% found just once. What was sequenced was PBMCs or T cells enriched from blood (not recorded which). These receptors originate from a woman aged 60 to 75 who had recovered from COVID-19. Both conserved end residues are part of each CDR3. The D gene is left open where the match is weak. Part of the rows lack a size; the others show once, few, many or a class for expanded clones.

>-|TRBV7-8|TRBJ1-2|-
TGTGCCAGCAGCTCACCAGGGTATGGCTACACCTTC
CASSSPGYGYTF
>TRBD1|TRBV27|TRBJ2-3|-
TGTGCCAGTACGGTTAGGGACAGGGGCACAGATACGCAGTATTTT
CASTVRDRGTDTQYF
>-|TRBV4-2|TRBJ2-1|-
TGTGCCAGCAGCCAAGAGTCCGTCAGGGGCTACAATGAGCAGTTCTTC
CASSQESVRGYNEQFF
>-|TRBV5-1|TRBJ2-7|-
TGCGCCAGCAGCTTGGTTGAGAGGACCTACGAGCAGTACTTC
CASSLVERTYEQYF
>TRBD2|TRBV28|TRBJ2-7|-
TGTGCCACCTTGAGACTAGCGGGGGATCCAGGGCAGTACTTC
CATLRLAGDPGQYF
>-|TRBV7-6|TRBJ2-7|-
TGTGCCAGCAGCTTAGCTTCAGGGTCCGTAAACGAGCAGTACTTC
CASSLASGSVNEQYF
>-|TRBV19|TRBJ1-1|-
TGTGCCAGTAAGTGGGCCCAGGGCGCGGACACTGAAGCTTTCTTT
CASKWAQGADTEAFF
>TRBD2|TRBV7-3|TRBJ2-5|-
TGTGCCAGCAGCCGAACCGGGGGGGCCCTGGAGACCCAGTACTTC
CASSRTGGALETQYF
>TRBD1|TRBV18|TRBJ2-2|-
TGTGCCAGCTCACCACTAACAGGGGTGGCCGGGGAGCTGTTTTTT
CASSPLTGVAGELFF
>-|TRBV11-2|TRBJ2-1|-
TGTGCCAGCAGCTCTGGCGGAAGCTCCTACAATGAGCAGTTCTTC
CASSSGGSSYNEQFF
>-|TRBV19|TRBJ1-4|-
TGTGCCAGCCGCAAGCCCCAAGACGGGGAAAAACTGTTTTTT
CASRKPQDGEKLFF
>TRBD1|TRBV7-2|TRBJ1-2|-
TGTGCCAGCAGCCCTGACAGGGTTCAGGGCTACACCTTC
CASSPDRVQGYTF
>TRBD1|TRBV10-3|TRBJ1-1|-
TGTGCCATCACGGGACAGCAGAACACTGAAGCTTTCTTT
CAITGQQNTEAFF
>TRBD2|TRBV7-7|TRBJ2-1|-
TGTGCTAGCAGCTTAGAAAGGCGGGAGGGGAGCTCCTACAATGAGCAGTTCTTC
CASSLERREGSSYNEQFF
>-|TRBV16|TRBJ1-2|few
TGTGCCAGCAGCCAATCCTCGCGGTATGGCTACACCTTC
CASSQSSRYGYTF
>-|TRBV28|TRBJ1-3|-
TGTGCCAGCAGTTTATACGCCGACGGGGGAAACACCATATATTTT
CASSLYADGGNTIYF
>TRBD1|TRBV27|TRBJ1-2|-
TGTGCCAGCACCCCTACAGGGGTCGATGGCTACACCTTC
CASTPTGVDGYTF
>-|TRBV2|TRBJ1-1|-
TGTGCCAGCAGCTTTCAGATTGAAGCTTTCTTT
CASSFQIEAFF
>TRBD1|TRBV5-6|TRBJ2-7|-
TGTGCCAGCAGCTTGTATAATTCCGGGACAGGGTTATACGAGCAGTACTTC
CASSLYNSGTGLYEQYF
>-|TRBV30|TRBJ2-6|-
TGTGCCTGGAGTCAAGGGGCTGGGGCCAACGTCCTGACTTTC
CAWSQGAGANVLTF